The 25 T cell receptor beta chains given below trace back to one sample, sequenced in a study of identical twins. TCRdb re-called the 5' RACE reads through MiXCR, storing one row per CDR3 protein. The table includes some 97,000 distinct CDR3 sequences, around 5.5% detected once. The material sequenced was memory T cells sorted from blood. Receptor source: a woman aged 50 to 65 in good health.

This clonotype occurred many times. The V gene is TRBV29-1, the J gene TRBJ2-5; 8 bases are a match to TRBD1. Losses at the gene ends were 6 bases for V and 2 bases for J; bases not matched to a gene: 5. CDR3 length equals 13 residues. Germline CDR1 SQVTM, CDR2 ANQGSEA. Here the CDR3 DNA reads TGCAGCGTCACGACAGGGGCTCAAGAGACCCAGTACTTC. Translated: CSVTTGAQETQYF. The full variable domain, its missing parts supplied by reference TRBV29-1 and TRBJ2-5, is SAVISQKPSRDICQRGTSLTIQCQVDSQVTMMFWYRQQPGQSLTLIATANQGSEATYESGFVIDKFPISRPNLTFSTLTVSNMSPEDSSIYLCSVTTGAQETQYFGPGTRLLVL.

This clonotype appeared many times. This chain's CDR3 is CASSSIAGGPTEQFF. DNA of the CDR3: TGTGCCAGCAGCTCTATAGCGGGAGGGCCTACTGAGCAGTTCTTC. This rearrangement joins TRBV7-6 to TRBJ2-1; 11 positions agree with TRBD2. Germline CDR1 SGHVS, CDR2 FNYEAQ. The CDR3 spans 15 residues. V was clipped by 4 bases and J by 9 bases; unmatched bases: 8.

This clonotype was seen at least ten times. The chain employs TRBV11-2 and TRBJ2-1; TRBD1 agrees at 11 bases. With V trimmed by 5 bases and J by 5 bases, 5 bases remained unmatched. The CDR3 totals 15 residues. Per the germline V gene, CDR1 is SGHAT and CDR2 is FQNNGV. CDR3 nucleotide sequence: TGTGCCAGCAGCCCCGGACAGGGGGCCCACAATGAGCAGTTCTTC. Translating gives CASSPGQGAHNEQFF. The whole variable domain, remainder taken from reference TRBV11-2 and TRBJ2-1, is EAGVAQSPRYKIIEKRQSVAFWCNPISGHATLYWYQQILGQGPKLLIQFQNNGVVDDSQLPKDRFSAERLKGVDSTLKIQPAKLEDSAVYLCASSPGQGAHNEQFFGPGTRLTVL.

This clonotype showed up just a few times. The chain joins TRBV20-1 to TRBJ2-7; TRBD1 agrees at 10 bases. Germline CDR1 DFQATT, CDR2 SNEGSKA (reference sequence). The CDR3 runs to 16 residues. V gave up 5 bases and J gave up 7 bases; unmatched junction bases: 17. The CDR3: CSAPTWDRGPRGEQYF. For the CDR3, the DNA is TGCAGTGCTCCTACCTGGGACAGGGGCCCTCGGGGTGAGCAGTACTTC.

Of note for this clonotype: Without the conserved terminal phenylalanine or tryptophan, this CDR3 likely stems from a read error. V gene TRBV2 combines with J gene TRBJ2-3; 7 bases align to TRBD1. The CDR3 consists of 15 residues. Per germline, CDR1 SNHLY and CDR2 FYNNEI. V lost 8 bases to trimming and J lost 7 bases; unmatched junction nucleotides: 15. DNA for the CDR3: TGTGCCAGCTACCAGGGACAGAGGGTAGGAAATACGCAGTATTGT. Protein sequence: CASYQGQRVGNTQYC.

This clonotype has ten or more counts. The CDR3 reads CSASGLVGNEQFF. The CDR3 DNA follows: TGCAGTGCTAGTGGACTAGTGGGGAATGAGCAGTTCTTC. The chain joins TRBV20-1 to TRBJ2-1; 7 bases fit TRBD2. J was trimmed by 7 bases and V by 3 bases; bases with no gene match: 6. This CDR3 contains 13 residues. Germline values: CDR1 DFQATT, CDR2 SNEGSKA (reference sequence).

The V and J genes are TRBV30 and TRBJ1-1, with D perhaps TRBD1 (6 bases). Between the trimmed V and J ends, which lost 4 bases and 2 bases, there was a span of 11 bases. The germline V gene encodes CDR1 GTSNPN and CDR2 SVGIG (reference sequence). This CDR3 is built from 13 residues. The CDR3 nucleotides are TGTGCCTGGATGGCAGGGGTAAACACTGAAGCTTTCTTT. Protein: CAWMAGVNTEAFF.

This clonotype has at least ten counts. The rearrangement links TRBV5-1 to TRBJ2-1, with D tentatively TRBD1 (5 bases). V lost 0 bases and J 7 bases, leaving 11 bases between the germline ends. Germline values: CDR1 SGHRS, CDR2 YFSETQ. The CDR3 consists of 14 residues. CDR3 nucleotides: TGCGCCAGCAGCTTGGGGACAACCTCTAATGAGCAGTTCTTC. The encoded protein is CASSLGTTSNEQFF.

This rearrangement joins TRBV18 to TRBJ2-7; a possible D gene is TRBD1 (6 bases). CDR3 length equals 15 residues. V dropped 0 bases and J dropped 3 bases, with 12 bases sitting between them. Per germline, CDR1 KGHSH and CDR2 LQKENI. DNA for the CDR3: TGTGCCAGCTCACCACCCGGGACAACGAACTACGAGCAGTACTTC. Translation gives CASSPPGTTNYEQYF.

This clonotype has more than one count but fewer than ten. V gene TRBV21-1 combines with J gene TRBJ2-4; TRBD1, the table's D call, was not compared with the DNA. TRBV21-1 constitutes a pseudogene. The CDR3 runs to 14 residues. Written as DNA, the CDR3 is TGTGCCAGCAGCAACTCCAGAACAGGGGGGTTACAGTACTTC. Amino acid sequence: CASSNSRTGGLQYF.

This clonotype came up a few times. The chain recombines TRBV3-1 with TRBJ2-3; D might be TRBD2 (6 bases). The CDR3 runs to 17 residues. Germline V gene lookup returns CDR1 LGHDT and CDR2 YNNKEL (reference sequence). Trimming cost V 0 bases and J 2 bases, with 15 bases left between them. The CDR3 reads CASSQDLLSSATDTQYF. The CDR3 bases are TGTGCCAGCAGCCAAGATTTGTTGTCTAGCGCCACAGATACGCAGTATTTT.

This clonotype was counted at least ten times. V usage is TRBV10-3 and J usage is TRBJ1-1; maybe TRBD1 (6 bases). V was cut by 5 bases and J by 4 bases, with 11 bases left in between. Per the germline V gene, CDR1 is ENHRY and CDR2 is SYGVKD. This CDR3 is 13 amino acids long. The CDR3 sequence: CAISSTGSTEAFF. The CDR3 DNA reads TGTGCCATCAGTTCTACAGGGTCCACTGAAGCTTTCTTT.

A few counts support this clonotype. This chain uses TRBV2 with TRBJ2-7, with 9 bases that match TRBD2. There are 14 residues in the CDR3. Germline lookup yields CDR1 SNHLY and CDR2 FYNNEI. Losses at the gene ends were 3 bases for V and 6 bases for J; bases not matched to a gene: 6. CDR3 in DNA: TGTGCCAGCAGTGAGGCCCTAGCGGGAACCGAGCAGTACTTC. Protein product: CASSEALAGTEQYF.

This clonotype was found many times. The gene calls are TRBV10-3 and TRBJ1-6; TRBD1 matches at 7 bases. The J segment lost 9 bases and the V segment lost 0 bases, leaving 5 bases of the junction unmatched. Germline-derived CDR1 and CDR2 are ENHRY and SYGVKD. The CDR3 runs 15 residues. CDR3 nucleotide sequence: TGTGCCATCAGTGAGTCGACAGGGAAAAGTTCACCCCTCCACTTT. Translating it yields CAISESTGKSSPLHF.

This clonotype was counted many times. The chain joins TRBV12-3 or TRBV12-4 to TRBJ2-7; possibly TRBD1 or TRBD2 for D (5 bases each). The CDR3 consists of 16 residues. Between the trimmed V and J ends, which lost 3 bases and 3 bases, there was a span of 18 bases. The CDR3 DNA reads TGTGCCAGCAGTTTCCCGGGACCTCGCGAGCTCTACGAGCAGTACTTC. Protein: CASSFPGPRELYEQYF.

This clonotype was observed at least ten times. The chain links TRBV20-1 to TRBJ2-3, with D tentatively TRBD1 (6 bases). The germline CDR1 and CDR2 sequences are DFQATT and SNEGSKA (reference sequence). The germline V and J ends were trimmed by 4 bases and 5 bases, with 13 bases remaining between them. The CDR3 totals 13 residues. CDR3 loop: CSAIQGKGDTQYF. The CDR3 nucleotides read TGCAGTGCTATACAGGGTAAAGGAGATACGCAGTATTTT.

The chain links TRBV30 to TRBJ1-3; no firm D call. CDR1 and CDR2 from the germline V gene are GTSNPN and SVGIG (reference sequence). V lost 2 bases to trimming and J lost 1 base, with 3 bases between them. This CDR3 is 12 amino acids long. The CDR3 region has the DNA TGTGCCTGGAGTATATCTGGAAACACCATATATTTT. Translation: CAWSISGNTIYF.

This clonotype was counted at least ten times. This chain links TRBV12-3 or TRBV12-4 with TRBJ2-7, with unresolved D. The CDR3 is made up of 11 amino acids. V lost 6 bases, J lost 2 bases, and 5 bases lay in between. Here the CDR3 reads CASSRTYEQYF. The CDR3 DNA follows: TGTGCCAGCAGCAGGACCTACGAGCAGTACTTC.

In its sample, this clonotype was seen a few times. The chain is built from TRBV13 and TRBJ2-3, with D possibly matching TRBD2 (5 bases). This CDR3 region has 17 residues. Germline V gives CDR1 PRHDT, CDR2 FYEKMQ (reference sequence). The V and J ends lost 4 bases and 2 bases respectively, with 19 bases between them. CDR3 in amino acids: CASSSTWRGSSTDTQYF. CDR3 sequence (DNA): TGTGCCAGCAGCTCAACGTGGCGAGGGAGTTCCACAGATACGCAGTATTTT.

This clonotype has more than one count but fewer than ten. The chain joins TRBV6-5 to TRBJ2-3, with D uncertain. The CDR3 runs to 14 residues. Germline assignment: CDR1 MNHEY and CDR2 SVGAGI. V was clipped by 5 bases and J by 1 base, with 10 bases between them. The CDR3 DNA is TGTGCCAGCAGTCCCTTCGACGGCACAGATACGCAGTATTTT. Protein: CASSPFDGTDTQYF.

This clonotype was seen at least ten times. The genes are TRBV24-1 and TRBJ1-3; D is uncertain. This CDR3 has 13 amino acids. The V end was cut by 4 bases, the J end by 0 bases, with 3 bases between. The germline CDR1 and CDR2 sequences are KGHDR and SFDVKD. The CDR3 loop is CATSENSGNTIYF. The CDR3, as DNA: TGTGCCACCAGTGAGAACTCTGGAAACACCATATATTTT.

The sample holds a few counts of this clonotype. This sequence joins TRBV28 and TRBJ2-1; D unclear. Germline-derived CDR1 and CDR2 are MDHEN and SYDVKM. Trimming stripped 6 bases from V and 7 bases from J, with 13 bases between. The CDR3 spans 13 residues. The CDR3 bases are TGTGCCAGCAGCCAATTCAGGCGTAATGAGCAGTTCTTC. This gives the protein CASSQFRRNEQFF.

This clonotype was observed at least ten times. The chain uses TRBV19 and TRBJ2-1, with 8 positions matching TRBD1. Germline assignment: CDR1 LNHDA and CDR2 SQIVND (reference sequence). This CDR3 spans 12 amino acids. J was trimmed by 14 bases and V by 4 bases; bases with no gene match: 7. The CDR3 DNA sequence: TGTGCCAGTAGTACAGGACAGGGCGAGAAGTTCTTC. It yields the protein CASSTGQGEKFF.

In this sample, this clonotype turned up many times. The chain combines TRBV13 with TRBJ2-1; 12 bases align to TRBD2. CDR3 size: 16 residues. Germline V gene sequence: CDR1 PRHDT, CDR2 FYEKMQ (reference sequence). J lost 1 base, V lost 11 bases, and 9 bases had no gene match. CDR3 coding DNA: TGTGCCTCCTCTTCCGGGACTAGCGGGTCCTACAATGAGCAGTTCTTC. Its protein product is CASSSGTSGSYNEQFF.

This clonotype was found many times. At one boundary the junction diverges from the germline segment, which might be a read error. The chain recombines TRBV5-1 with TRBJ1-3; D perhaps matches TRBD1 (6 bases). The CDR3 runs to 15 residues. Germline V gene lookup returns CDR1 SGHRS and CDR2 YFSETQ. The CDR3 loop is CASTRGRGHGDTIYF. The DNA of the CDR3 is TGCGCCAGCACCCGGGGTCGGGGGCATGGAGACACCATATATTTT.